The 14 T cell receptor beta chains reported below all come from one sample, sequenced in a study of control samples from healthy donors and cancer patients. Assay: immunoSEQ multiplex PCR; the TCRdb copy retains only in-frame clones and omits some. In the table there are 120,000 or so clones, 85% to 95% of which are singletons. The material sequenced was PBMCs. The receptor source for this set is an elderly man with head and neck cancer.

The chain couples TRBV7-9 to TRBJ1-6; D unclear. V shed 0 bases and J shed 0 bases, with 6 bases lying between them. Germline values: CDR1 SEHNR, CDR2 FQNEAQ (reference sequence). This CDR3 region has 16 residues. CDR3 DNA sequence: TGTGCCAGCAGCTTAGCGCCGAGCTCCTATAATTCACCCCTCCACTTT. Protein sequence: CASSLAPSSYNSPLHF.

The chain recombines TRBV19 with TRBJ2-2, with 7 bases lining up with TRBD2. The V gene end was trimmed by 5 bases and the J gene end by 5 bases; junction bases not matched to a gene: 8. This CDR3 is built from 15 residues. Germline V lookup: CDR1 LNHDA, CDR2 SQIVND (reference sequence). The CDR3 spells CASSVTAGVTGELFF. The CDR3 DNA reads TGTGCCAGTAGTGTAACCGCGGGAGTTACCGGGGAGCTGTTTTTT.

The chain uses TRBV19 and TRBJ1-1; D uncertain. Germline V lookup: CDR1 LNHDA, CDR2 SQIVND (reference sequence). Trimming took 4 bases from V and 1 from J, leaving 10 bases between them. The CDR3 loop spans 14 amino acids. The chain's CDR3 is CASSTGRENTEAFF. The CDR3 DNA reads TGTGCCAGTAGTACGGGGAGAGAGAACACTGAAGCTTTCTTT. The variable domain in full, with the rest retrieved from reference TRBV19 and TRBJ1-1, is DGGITQSPKYLFRKEGQNVTLSCEQNLNHDAMYWYRQDPGQGLRLIYYSQIVNDFQKGDIAEGYSVSREKKESFPLTVTSAQKNPTAFYLCASSTGRENTEAFFGQGTRLTVV.

The rearrangement joins TRBV7-7 to TRBJ2-1; D gene uncertain. The V gene lost 5 bases and the J gene lost 2 bases, with 13 bases spanning the gap. The CDR3 contains 15 residues. Germline CDR1 SSHAT, CDR2 FNYEAQ (reference sequence). The CDR3: CASSPSLETYNEQFF. CDR3 coding DNA: TGTGCCAGCAGCCCCTCCCTGGAAACCTACAATGAGCAGTTCTTC.

The chain links TRBV3-1 (or the pseudogene TRBV3-2) to TRBJ2-7; D unclear. CDR1 is LGHDT and CDR2 is YNNKEL in the germline V gene (reference sequence). V dropped 0 bases and J dropped 2 bases, with 17 bases sitting between them. The length of the CDR3 is 17 residues. As DNA, the CDR3 is TGTGCCAGCAGCCAAGATGGCTCTCCGGGCCCTACCTACGAGCAGTACTTC. It specifies CASSQDGSPGPTYEQYF.

The rearrangement uses TRBV10-2 and TRBJ1-2; D is uncertain. Trimming shortened V by 0 bases and J by 4 bases, and 15 bases separated the two germline ends. Germline CDR1 WSHSY, CDR2 SAAADI. The CDR3 consists of 16 residues. The CDR3 DNA reads as TGCGCCAGCAGTGAGTCAAGGTCGGTCTTATCCTATGGCTACACCTTC. Translation: CASSESRSVLSYGYTF.

In this sample, this clone turned up a few times. This sequence joins TRBV6-5 and TRBJ1-4; D is unresolved. CDR1 and CDR2 from the germline V gene are MNHEY and SVGAGI. This CDR3 spans 13 amino acids. The V and J ends lost 8 bases and 3 bases respectively, with 10 bases between them. The CDR3 region has the DNA TGTGCCAGCGTGGAACGGTCTAATGAAAAACTGTTTTTT. It is translated as CASVERSNEKLFF.

The V gene is TRBV4-1, the J gene TRBJ2-6; D is perhaps TRBD1 or TRBD2 (5 bases each). The germline CDR1 and CDR2 sequences are MGHRA and YSYEKL. V lost 4 bases and J 2 bases, leaving 18 bases between the germline ends. The CDR3 is made up of 18 amino acids. The CDR3 sequence is CASSLTPVGTTGANVLTF. CDR3 in DNA: TGCGCCAGCAGCCTAACCCCTGTGGGGACGACTGGGGCCAACGTCCTGACTTTC.

This clone appeared a single time. This chain links TRBV4-1 with TRBJ2-1; D call uncertain. V was cut by 1 base and J by 8 bases, with 6 bases left in between. The germline V gene encodes CDR1 MGHRA and CDR2 YSYEKL. This CDR3 spans 12 amino acids. The CDR3 here is CASSQGVDEQFF. The DNA for the CDR3 is TGCGCCAGCAGCCAAGGGGTGGATGAGCAGTTCTTC.

The chain combines TRBV3-1 (or the pseudogene TRBV3-2) with TRBJ1-1; D is unclear. Between the trimmed V and J ends, which lost 4 bases and 0 bases, there was a span of 12 bases. The CDR3 is 15 amino acids. Germline CDR1 reads LGHDT; CDR2 reads YNNKEL (reference sequence). CDR3 in amino acids: CASSRSENMNTEAFF. DNA for the CDR3: TGTGCCAGCAGCCGATCCGAAAATATGAACACTGAAGCTTTCTTT.

The chain has TRBV10-3 and TRBJ2-7; 12 nucleotides match TRBD2. The CDR3 runs 19 residues. Germline loops: CDR1 ENHRY, CDR2 SYGVKD. V lost 3 bases, J lost 2 bases, and 14 bases stayed unmatched. CDR3 sequence reads: CAISDTGLAGTEGPYEQYF. In DNA, the CDR3 is TGTGCCATCAGTGATACGGGACTAGCGGGCACGGAGGGCCCCTACGAGCAGTACTTC.

V and J are TRBV5-6 and TRBJ1-1, with D unclear. Germline values: CDR1 SGHDT, CDR2 YYEEEE. V gave up 0 bases and J gave up 3 bases, with 6 bases separating them. This CDR3 is built from 13 residues. The CDR3 is CASSLVLDTEAFF. The CDR3 coding sequence is TGTGCCAGCAGCTTGGTTTTAGACACTGAAGCTTTCTTT.

This clone was picked up a small number of times. This sequence joins TRBV6-5 and TRBJ1-1; D is unresolved. V was shortened by 6 bases and J by 2 bases, with 7 bases between the two germline ends. This CDR3 region has 12 residues. Germline loops: CDR1 MNHEY, CDR2 SVGAGI. This chain's CDR3 is CASSRQNTEAFF. CDR3 nucleotide sequence: TGTGCCAGCAGCCGACAAAACACTGAAGCTTTCTTT.

The rearrangement links TRBV6-5 to TRBJ2-2; the D is unclear. The germline V gene encodes CDR1 MNHEY and CDR2 SVGAGI. The CDR3 extends over 11 amino acids. Trimming removed 10 bases at V and 2 bases at J, with 5 bases between. CDR3 nucleotide sequence: TGTGCCACCGCAAACACCGGGGAGCTGTTTTTT. Translating gives CATANTGELFF.